The clone carrying this T cell receptor beta chain was seen at least ten times. Its antigen is currently unknown. Time point indicated: newly diagnosed GD, antithyroid drugs for less than 3 months. Construction of the TCR library relied on RNA isolated from PBMCs. According to the study, TCR beta libraries were built with iRepertoire HTBI primers and CDR3-region Arm-PCR. Per the study methods: The study identified more than 50 TRBV and some 15 TRBJ segments across samples. TCRdb recomputed calls from the multiplex PCR reads with MiXCR, one row per CDR3 protein. The V and J calls were not made by the authors but by TCRdb's processing. This sample yields 320,000 or so distinct CDR3 sequences, of which over 15% are seen a single time; about 36% belongs to the top ten. These data belong to a study of regulatory T cells in long-lasting Graves disease. Overall study results and limits: Persistent disease preferred TRBV28, TRBJ1-2 and TRBJ2-5.

The CDR3 consists of 14 residues. Deletions cut 8 bases from V and 7 bases from J, with 18 bases between. Germline V gene lookup returns CDR1 WSHSY and CDR2 SAAADI. This chain joins TRBV10-2 and TRBJ1-5, with a tentative D call TRBD1 (5 bases). The sequence was collected from a female donor with Graves disease. The starting material was peripheral blood mononuclear cells (PBMCs), obtained at new diagnosis, from a patient treated with antithyroid drugs. CDR3 loop: CASHGEGLGQPQHF. The CDR3 bases are TGCGCCAGCCACGGCGAGGGGCTAGGCCAGCCCCAGCATTTT.